These 17 T cell receptor beta chains came from one sample sequenced in a study of cytomegalovirus exposure and HLA in healthy donors. PCR employed 60 Vbeta and 13 Jbeta primers. Clones were read by immunoSEQ multiplex PCR, and TCRdb kept only the in-frame ones, dropping some. The profile shows around 90,000 clones, more than 55% of them singletons. The sample consisted of PBMCs. The receptors were gathered from a human donor in good health.

V usage is TRBV7-9 and J usage is TRBJ2-5; possibly TRBD1 for D (6 bases). The V end lost 5 bases, the J end lost 0 bases, and 10 bases lay between the germline ends. Germline loops: CDR1 SEHNR, CDR2 FQNEAQ (reference sequence). The CDR3 totals 14 residues. In nucleotides, the CDR3 is TGTGCCAGCAGCCGGACAGAGTACCAAGAGACCCAGTACTTC. It translates to CASSRTEYQETQYF.

This clone was detected only once. V and J are TRBV4-3 and TRBJ1-2; tentatively, D is TRBD1 (6 bases). Per germline, CDR1 LGHNA and CDR2 YSLEER. The CDR3 contains 16 residues. V lost 0 bases to trimming and J lost 0 bases, with 11 bases between them. CDR3 bases: TGCGCCAGCAGCCAAGATCAAGGACAGCCTAACTATGGCTACACCTTC. It codes for CASSQDQGQPNYGYTF.

This rearrangement joins TRBV4-1 to TRBJ2-7, with D perhaps matching TRBD2 (7 bases). The germline V gene has CDR1 MGHRA and CDR2 YSYEKL. The CDR3 runs 16 residues. V dropped 6 bases and J dropped 6 bases, with 24 bases sitting between them. For the CDR3, the DNA is TGCGCCAGCAGTACCCGGGGGGCGCTTGGATTATTCGAGCAGTACTTC. Its translation is CASSTRGALGLFEQYF.

This clone came up a few times. The gene calls are TRBV29-1 and TRBJ2-7, with 7 bases fitting TRBD1. Germline V lookup: CDR1 SQVTM, CDR2 ANQGSEA. There are 11 residues in the CDR3. V lost 4 bases and J lost 5; bases outside the gene matches: 2. The CDR3 bases are TGCAGCGTTGCTGACAGGGACGAGCAGTACTTC. This sequence encodes CSVADRDEQYF.

The chain has TRBV6-6 and TRBJ1-6; maybe TRBD1 (6 bases). Germline lookup yields CDR1 MNHNY and CDR2 SVGAGI (reference sequence). The V gene lost 7 bases and the J gene lost 0 bases, with 13 bases spanning the gap. The CDR3 totals 16 residues. The CDR3 region has the DNA TGTGCCAGCATTCCACAGGGAAGCTCCTATAATTCACCCCTCCACTTT. Protein: CASIPQGSSYNSPLHF.

The chain uses TRBV5-1 and TRBJ2-2, with D possibly matching TRBD1 (7 bases). The length of the CDR3 is 14 residues. Germline V gives CDR1 SGHRS, CDR2 YFSETQ. V was cut by 3 bases and J by 7 bases, with 13 bases left in between. CDR3 in DNA: TGCGCCAGCAGCTCAGGGGGGCTGTTCGGGGAGCTGTTTTTT. It codes for CASSSGGLFGELFF.

This clone has more than one count but fewer than ten. The chain links TRBV5-1 to TRBJ1-6; no firm D call. V gave up 0 bases and J gave up 7 bases, with 17 bases separating them. This CDR3 has 17 amino acids. Germline values: CDR1 SGHRS, CDR2 YFSETQ. The chain's CDR3 is CASSLASPGRLNSPLHF. The CDR3 DNA reads as TGCGCCAGCAGCTTGGCCTCACCGGGGAGGCTAAATTCACCCCTCCACTTT.

J is TRBJ1-6 and V is TRBV19, with TRBD1 matching over 7 bases. Germline V gene data show CDR1 as LNHDA and CDR2 as SQIVND (reference sequence). There are 14 residues in the CDR3. The V segment lost 2 bases and the J segment 10 bases; nucleotides outside the gene matches: 5. The DNA of the CDR3 is TGTGCCAGTAGTATACAAGGGGGCGACTCACCCCTCCACTTT. Translation gives CASSIQGGDSPLHF.

The CDR3 loop is CASSLGAINEKLFF. Here the CDR3 DNA reads TGTGCCAGCAGCTTAGGGGCCATTAATGAAAAACTGTTTTTT. The chain links TRBV5-6 to TRBJ1-4; possible D gene TRBD1, 5 bases. V lost 2 bases, J lost 4 bases, and 9 bases lay in between. Germline loops: CDR1 SGHDT, CDR2 YYEEEE. The CDR3 consists of 14 residues.

The V and J genes are TRBV5-1 and TRBJ1-5; D unclear. V dropped 0 bases and J dropped 7 bases, with 5 bases sitting between them. Germline-derived CDR1 and CDR2 are SGHRS and YFSETQ. This CDR3 comprises 12 residues. The CDR3 nucleotides read TGCGCCAGCAGCTTGGATGGCCAGCCCCAGCATTTT. This translates into CASSLDGQPQHF.

This clone was counted once. This chain links TRBV7-3 with TRBJ2-3; 9 bases fit TRBD2. CDR3 size: 15 residues. After removal of 5 bases from V and 0 bases from J, the junction contained 3 bases not matched to a gene. Looked up from germline, CDR1 is SGHTA and CDR2 is FQGTGA. CDR3 sequence reads: CASSSGGRSTDTQYF. The CDR3 bases are TGTGCCAGCAGCAGCGGGGGGCGGAGCACAGATACGCAGTATTTT.

This clone has more than one count but fewer than ten. V usage is TRBV9 and J usage is TRBJ1-1; D gene unclear. This CDR3 comprises 15 residues. V lost 0 bases and J 1 base, leaving 10 bases between the germline ends. Germline CDR1 is SGDLS and CDR2 is YYNGEE. In DNA form, the CDR3 reads TGTGCCAGCAGCGTAGTTGCGGGGAGGAACACTGAAGCTTTCTTT. This encodes CASSVVAGRNTEAFF.

This clone has only a few counts. The genes are TRBV19 and TRBJ1-5; 9 bases fit TRBD1. The CDR3 runs 15 residues. Losses at the gene ends were 5 bases for V and 2 bases for J; bases not matched to a gene: 4. Germline assignment: CDR1 LNHDA and CDR2 SQIVND (reference sequence). The CDR3, as DNA: TGTGCCAGTAGTCCCCGGACAGGGGGCAATCAGCCCCAGCATTTT. This sequence encodes CASSPRTGGNQPQHF.

V and J are TRBV18 and TRBJ1-1; TRBD1 matches at 8 bases. The CDR3 length is 22 residues. After removal of 8 bases from V and 0 bases from J, the junction contained 29 bases not matched to a gene. Germline assignment: CDR1 KGHSH and CDR2 LQKENI. CDR3 coding DNA: TGTGCCAGCGCCCCCCGCGGCAGGGGGCCAGTGACTAATACTGTTATGAACACTGAAGCTTTCTTT. Encoded protein: CASAPRGRGPVTNTVMNTEAFF.

The genes are TRBV6-7 and TRBJ2-7, with 7 bases lining up with TRBD1. TRBV6-7 is an ORF, with its function uncertain. CDR3 length: 13 amino acids. V trimming: 4 bases; J trimming: 5 bases; junction bases outside the gene matches: 5. CDR3 loop: CASSSLTGNEQYF. The DNA for the CDR3 is TGTGCCAGCAGTTCTTTGACAGGGAACGAGCAGTACTTC.

The chain carries TRBV7-6 and TRBJ2-1; 8 positions match TRBD2. CDR3 size: 15 residues. V was clipped by 3 bases and J by 4 bases; unmatched bases: 5. Germline V CDR1 and CDR2: SGHVS, FNYEAQ. The CDR3 protein is CASSLRAGVYNEQFF. The CDR3, as DNA: TGTGCCAGCAGCTTGCGAGCGGGGGTATACAATGAGCAGTTCTTC.

The chain is built from TRBV4-1 and TRBJ2-7, with 10 bases identical to TRBD1. Germline assignment: CDR1 MGHRA and CDR2 YSYEKL. The V segment lost 3 bases and the J segment 3 bases; nucleotides outside the gene matches: 8. This CDR3 has 16 amino acids. The CDR3 here is CASSQGQGRGYYEQYF. CDR3 sequence (DNA): TGCGCCAGCAGCCAGGGACAGGGGAGGGGTTACTACGAGCAGTACTTC.